The rows below give T cell receptor beta chains drawn from one sample of a study of human T cells and chemical hapten exposure. MiXCR was run by TCRdb on the RACE reads, yielding one entry per CDR3 protein. The sample consists of 80,000 to 95,000 distinct CDR3 sequences, 8% to 13% of them appearing once. The sample in question was whole blood, obtained in connection with sensitization to the hapten diphenylcyclopropenone (DPC). These receptors originate from a man aged 40-55 years with alopecia areata. Some clones in this sample may be carry-over from other donors' samples. CDR3s include the opening cysteine and the closing phenylalanine or tryptophan. The D gene is left open where the match is weak. Clone size appears in some rows only: once, few, many, or a class for an expanded clone.

.	TRBV2	TRBJ2-3	.	TGTGCCAGCATTTCACCCTTCAGCACAGATACGCAGTATTTT	CASISPFSTDTQYF
many	TRBV2	TRBJ1-2	.	TGTGCCAGCCACGCTGGGTTCCCGCCACGGAACTATGGCTACACCTTC	CASHAGFPPRNYGYTF
few	TRBV7-2	TRBJ2-1	TRBD2	TGTGCCAGCAGCCCCGGACTAGCGCCCTCATCGGTGCAGTTCTTC	CASSPGLAPSSVQFF
few	TRBV29-1	TRBJ1-2	.	TGCAGCGTTGATTGGGGCGGCAGTTATGGCTACACCTTC	CSVDWGGSYGYTF
many	TRBV12-3/TRBV12-4	TRBJ1-5	.	TGTGCCAGCAGCTCGACACCACAGGCCCAGCATTTT	CASSSTPQAQHF
.	TRBV18	TRBJ2-1	TRBD2	TGTGCCAGCTTCCCCTTTAGCGGGACCTACAATGAGCAGTTCTTC	CASFPFSGTYNEQFF
few	TRBV12-5	TRBJ1-3	.	TGTGCTTCCTCGGGGCCTGCCGGGGCCGGAAACACCATATATTTT	CASSGPAGAGNTIYF
.	TRBV5-4	TRBJ2-1	.	TGTGCCAGCAGCTTGGCGTGGCAGGGTGGCTACAATGAGCAGTTCTTC	CASSLAWQGGYNEQFF
.	TRBV11-2	TRBJ2-7	TRBD2	TGTGCCAGCAGCCTCCTAGCGGGAGAAACCTACGAGCAGTACTTC	CASSLLAGETYEQYF
few	TRBV10-3	TRBJ1-6	.	TGTGCCATCAGTGAGTCGGGGGGGCGTTCACCCCTCCACTTT	CAISESGGRSPLHF
.	TRBV2	TRBJ2-7	.	TGTGCCAGCAGTGAATCCCCCGCAGGGTACTTC	CASSESPAGYF
many	TRBV5-6	TRBJ1-2	.	TGTGCCAGCAGCTCCGGACAGTTTCACTATGGCTACACCTTC	CASSSGQFHYGYTF
many	TRBV29-1	TRBJ2-3	TRBD2	TGCAGCGTTGATGGCCTAGCGGGAGTCGGCACAGATACGCAGTATTTT	CSVDGLAGVGTDTQYF
few	TRBV18	TRBJ2-7	.	TGTGCCAGCTCACCACCTACCGCCCGGGTCGAGCAGTACTTC	CASSPPTARVEQYF
.	TRBV12-3/TRBV12-4	TRBJ1-1	.	TGTGCCAGCAGTTTCGGGACGGCGGCCGGGGATGAAGCTTTCTTT	CASSFGTAAGDEAFF
few	TRBV5-1	TRBJ1-1	.	TGCGCCAGCAGCTTGGGAGTGGGGGTGAACACTGAAGCTTTCTTT	CASSLGVGVNTEAFF
many	TRBV9	TRBJ1-1	.	TGTGCCAGCAGCGTCCGGCCGAACACTGAAGCTTTCTTT	CASSVRPNTEAFF
.	TRBV5-1	TRBJ2-3	TRBD1	TGCGCCAGCAGCTTGACGGGACAGGGCCTCACAGATACGCAGTATTTT	CASSLTGQGLTDTQYF
few	TRBV9	TRBJ2-3	.	TGTGCCAGCAGCGTCAGTAATGGAGGGGTAGATACGCAGTATTTT	CASSVSNGGVDTQYF
few	TRBV19	TRBJ1-1	.	TGTGCCAGTAGTCCGGGACAAGAAGCTTTCTTT	CASSPGQEAFF
few	TRBV12-3/TRBV12-4	TRBJ1-2	TRBD1	TGTGCCAGCAGTGATTCTACAGGGGGCGGTTATGGCTACACCTTC	CASSDSTGGGYGYTF
.	TRBV2	TRBJ1-4	TRBD1	TGTGCCAGCACTGAATGGGACAGCCCTAATGAAAAACTGTTTTTT	CASTEWDSPNEKLFF